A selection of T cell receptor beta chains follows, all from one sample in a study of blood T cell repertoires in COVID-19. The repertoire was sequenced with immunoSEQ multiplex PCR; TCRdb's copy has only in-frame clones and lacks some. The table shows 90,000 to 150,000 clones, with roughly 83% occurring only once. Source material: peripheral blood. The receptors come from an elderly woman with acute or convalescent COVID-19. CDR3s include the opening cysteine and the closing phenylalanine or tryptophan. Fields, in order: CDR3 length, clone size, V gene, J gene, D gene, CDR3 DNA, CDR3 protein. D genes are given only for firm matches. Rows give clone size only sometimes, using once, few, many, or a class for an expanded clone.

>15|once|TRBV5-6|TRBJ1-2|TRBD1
TGTGCCAGCAGCGGGGACAGGGGGCACTTCTATGGCTACACCTTC
CASSGDRGHFYGYTF
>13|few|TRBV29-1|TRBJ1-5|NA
TGCAGCGTTTTCTTCCGGGGGGATCAGCCCCAGCATTTT
CSVFFRGDQPQHF
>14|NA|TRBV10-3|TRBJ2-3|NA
TGTGCCATCCGGTTTGGGGTAGGGGCAGATACGCAGTATTTT
CAIRFGVGADTQYF
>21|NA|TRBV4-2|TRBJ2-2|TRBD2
TGTGCCAGCAGCCACATTCCCTCGGCCCCCTCGGGACTAGCGGGGGGGTGGGAGCTGTTTTTT
CASSHIPSAPSGLAGGWELFF
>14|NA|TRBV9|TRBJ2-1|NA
TGTGCCAGCAGCGCCACCCCCTACGGGAATGAGCAGTTCTTC
CASSATPYGNEQFF
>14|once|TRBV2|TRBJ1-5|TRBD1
TGTGCCAGCAGCCCACAGGGGGTCAATCAGCCCCAGCATTTT
CASSPQGVNQPQHF
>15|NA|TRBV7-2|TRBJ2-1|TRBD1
TGTGCCAGCAGCTTAGAGGACAGGTTCTACAATGAGCAGTTCTTC
CASSLEDRFYNEQFF
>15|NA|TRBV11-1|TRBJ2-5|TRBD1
TGTGCCAGCACCCAAACGACAGGGGGTCAAGAGACCCAGTACTTC
CASTQTTGGQETQYF
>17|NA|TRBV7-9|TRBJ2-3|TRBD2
TGTGCCAGCAGCTTGGGGACACTAGCGGGAGATTCAGATACGCAGTATTTT
CASSLGTLAGDSDTQYF
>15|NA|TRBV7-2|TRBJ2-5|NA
TGTGCCAGCAGCCTCGGACAGGGAGCGGGAGGGACCCAGTACTTC
CASSLGQGAGGTQYF
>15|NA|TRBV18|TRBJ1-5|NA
TGTGCCAGCTCACCAAACCAGGCCCTCAATCAGCCCCAGCATTTT
CASSPNQALNQPQHF
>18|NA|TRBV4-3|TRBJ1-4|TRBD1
TGCGCCAGCAGCCAAGATCCTCCGACGGGACAGGGTAATGAAAAACTGTTTTTT
CASSQDPPTGQGNEKLFF
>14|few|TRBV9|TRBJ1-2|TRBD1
TGTGCCAGCAGCGTAGACAGGGGGGACTATGGCTACACCTTC
CASSVDRGDYGYTF
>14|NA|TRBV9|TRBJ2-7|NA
TGTGCCAGCAGCGTAGGACACGGGAACTACGAGCAGTACTTC
CASSVGHGNYEQYF
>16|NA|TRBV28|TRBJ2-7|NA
TGTGCCAGCAGTTTCCCAGAAAGGCTAGTAGCCTCCGAGCAGTACTTC
CASSFPERLVASEQYF
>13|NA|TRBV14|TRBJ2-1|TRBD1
TGTGCCAGCAGCCCGTTGGACAGGGGTCACCGGTTCTTC
CASSPLDRGHRFF
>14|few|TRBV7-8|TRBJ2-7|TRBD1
TGTGCCAGCAGCTTAGGACAGGGGGCCTACGAGCAGTACTTC
CASSLGQGAYEQYF
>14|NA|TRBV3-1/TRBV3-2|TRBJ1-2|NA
TGTGCCAGCAGCCAGGGCAGGGGCCGGTATGGCTACACCTTC
CASSQGRGRYGYTF
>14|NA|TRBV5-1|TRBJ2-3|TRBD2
TGCGCCAGCAGCCCTGGACTAGGGTCGGATACGCAGTATTTT
CASSPGLGSDTQYF
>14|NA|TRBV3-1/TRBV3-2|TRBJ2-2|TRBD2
TGTGCCAGCAGCCAGCGGGGGGGCGTCGGGGAGCTGTTTTTT
CASSQRGGVGELFF
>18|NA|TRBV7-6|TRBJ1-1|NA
TGTGCCAGCAGCTCCCTACCGACAGGACGCATCATGAACACTGAAGCTTTCTTT
CASSSLPTGRIMNTEAFF
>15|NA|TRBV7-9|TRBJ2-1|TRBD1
TGTGCCAGCAGCCTAAGACAGGGGTTATACAATGAGCAGTTCTTC
CASSLRQGLYNEQFF
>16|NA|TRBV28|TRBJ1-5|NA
TGTGCCAGCAGTCCCACAGCAGGGGCCCGCAATCAGCCCCAGCATTTT
CASSPTAGARNQPQHF
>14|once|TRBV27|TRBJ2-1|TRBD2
TGTGCCAGCAGATTAGCGGGGGGGAGGGATGAGCAGTTCTTC
CASRLAGGRDEQFF
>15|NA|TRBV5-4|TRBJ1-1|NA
TGTGCCAGCAATAGAGAGGGGGGGACGAACACTGAAGCTTTCTTT
CASNREGGTNTEAFF
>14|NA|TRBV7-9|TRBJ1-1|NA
TGTGCCAGCAGCCGCAGGGGCCTGAACACTGAAGCTTTCTTT
CASSRRGLNTEAFF
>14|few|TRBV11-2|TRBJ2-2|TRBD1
TGTGCCAGCAGAGGGACAGCGAACACCGGGGAGCTGTTTTTT
CASRGTANTGELFF
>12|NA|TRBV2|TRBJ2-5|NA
TGTGCCAGCAGCCCCCTACAAGAGACCCAGTACTTC
CASSPLQETQYF
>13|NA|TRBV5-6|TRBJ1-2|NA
TGTGCCAGCAGCTCAGGCAGCCCCTATGGCTACACCTTC
CASSSGSPYGYTF
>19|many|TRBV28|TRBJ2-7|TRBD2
TGTGCCAGCGGCCTCAATGGCCTAGCGGGAGTTTCAGGGTACTACGAGCAGTACTTC
CASGLNGLAGVSGYYEQYF
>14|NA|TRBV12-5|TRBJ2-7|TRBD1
TGTGCTAGTGGCTGGGGACAGGGTCCCTACGAGCAGTACTTC
CASGWGQGPYEQYF
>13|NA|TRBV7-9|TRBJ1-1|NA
TGTGCCAGCAGCTTCGGGGGGCCCCCAGAAGCTTTCTTT
CASSFGGPPEAFF
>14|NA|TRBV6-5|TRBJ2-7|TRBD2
TGTGCCAGCAGCAGTTATAGGACTAGCGGGAGCGAGTACTTC
CASSSYRTSGSEYF
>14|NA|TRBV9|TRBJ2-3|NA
TGTGCCAGCAGCGTAACAACGGGAGAAGATACGCAGTATTTT
CASSVTTGEDTQYF
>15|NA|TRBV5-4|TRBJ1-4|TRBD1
TGTGCCAGCAGCTTGGGCGTACAGGGGGGCGAAAAACTGTTTTTT
CASSLGVQGGEKLFF
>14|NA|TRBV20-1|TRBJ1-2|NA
TGCAGTGCTAGTCGCCGGGGGAAAACCTATGGCTACACCTTC
CSASRRGKTYGYTF
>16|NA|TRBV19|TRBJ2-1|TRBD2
TGTGCCAGTAGTATTCAAGCGGGAGGTGCTAGGAATGAGCAGTTCTTC
CASSIQAGGARNEQFF
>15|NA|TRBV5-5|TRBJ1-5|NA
TGTGCCAGCAGCTTGGTTTCAGATCGCAATCAGCCCCAGCATTTT
CASSLVSDRNQPQHF
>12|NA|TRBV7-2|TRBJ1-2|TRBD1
TGTGCCAGCAGCTTCAGGGGGCGTTACTACACCTTC
CASSFRGRYYTF
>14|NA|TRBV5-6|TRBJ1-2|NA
TGTGCCAGCAGCTTGGAACAGCCTAACTATGGCTACACCTTC
CASSLEQPNYGYTF
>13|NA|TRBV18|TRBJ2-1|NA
TGTGCCAGCTCACCCCGGACTACCGATGAGCAGTTCTTC
CASSPRTTDEQFF
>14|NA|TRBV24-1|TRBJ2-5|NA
TGTGCCACCAGTGATTCCAAGGGGGGGGAGACCCAGTACTTC
CATSDSKGGETQYF
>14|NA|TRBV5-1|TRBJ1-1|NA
TGCGCCAGCAGCCTACTGGGACAGAACACTGAAGCTTTCTTT
CASSLLGQNTEAFF
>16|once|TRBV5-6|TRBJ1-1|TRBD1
TGTGCCAGCAGGGTTTCAGGGGGATCAGTGTACACTGAAGCTTTCTTT
CASRVSGGSVYTEAFF
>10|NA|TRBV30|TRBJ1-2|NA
TGTGCCCAAAGACATGATGGCTACACCTTC
CAQRHDGYTF
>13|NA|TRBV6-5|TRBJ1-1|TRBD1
TGTGCCAGCAGGAGACAGGGGTATGATGAAGCTTTCTTT
CASRRQGYDEAFF
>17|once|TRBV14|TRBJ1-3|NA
TGTGCCAGCAGCCAAGATACCCAGGGGCGCTCTGGAAACACCATATATTTT
CASSQDTQGRSGNTIYF
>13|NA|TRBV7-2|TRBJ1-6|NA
TGTGCCAGCAGCTTAGATAGGGAGTCACCCCTCCACTTT
CASSLDRESPLHF
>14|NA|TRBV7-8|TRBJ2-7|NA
TGTGCCAGCAGCCCAGAAACAGATTCCTACGAGCAGTACTTC
CASSPETDSYEQYF
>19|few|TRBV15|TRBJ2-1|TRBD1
TGTGCCACCAGCAGAGGTCCCGGGACAGGGCCCTTAACCTTCAATGAGCAGTTCTTC
CATSRGPGTGPLTFNEQFF
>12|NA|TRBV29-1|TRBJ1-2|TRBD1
TGCAGCGCCGACAGGGGGCGGGGTGGCTACACCTTC
CSADRGRGGYTF
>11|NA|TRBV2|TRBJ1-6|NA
TGTGCCAGCAACGGGAATTCACCCCTCCACTTT
CASNGNSPLHF
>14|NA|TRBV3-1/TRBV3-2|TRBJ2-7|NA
TGTGCCAGCAGCCAAGATGCGACAGGCCGCGAGCAGTACTTC
CASSQDATGREQYF
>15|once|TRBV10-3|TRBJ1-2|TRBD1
TGTGCCATCAGTGCTCCGGGACAGGGGATCGATGGCTACACCTTC
CAISAPGQGIDGYTF
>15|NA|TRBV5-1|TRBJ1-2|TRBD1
TGCGCCAGCAGCACCGGGACAGGGGCTTTCTATGGCTACACCTTC
CASSTGTGAFYGYTF
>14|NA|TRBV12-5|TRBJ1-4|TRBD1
TGTGCTAGTGGCCACCGGGACAGGAATGAAAAACTGTTTTTT
CASGHRDRNEKLFF
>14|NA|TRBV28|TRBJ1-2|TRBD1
TGTGCCAGCAGTTTGACAGGGGGTCCCTATGGCTACACCTTC
CASSLTGGPYGYTF
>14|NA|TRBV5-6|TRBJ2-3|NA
TGTGCCAGCAGCGGCGCGTCCCGGGCAGATACGCAGTATTTT
CASSGASRADTQYF
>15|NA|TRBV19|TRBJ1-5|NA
TGTGCCAGTAGTCGCGCAGGGGATGTTAATCAGCCCCAGCATTTT
CASSRAGDVNQPQHF
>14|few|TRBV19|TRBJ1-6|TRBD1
TGTGCCAGTACCGACAGGGGGCCATCATCACCCCTCCACTTT
CASTDRGPSSPLHF